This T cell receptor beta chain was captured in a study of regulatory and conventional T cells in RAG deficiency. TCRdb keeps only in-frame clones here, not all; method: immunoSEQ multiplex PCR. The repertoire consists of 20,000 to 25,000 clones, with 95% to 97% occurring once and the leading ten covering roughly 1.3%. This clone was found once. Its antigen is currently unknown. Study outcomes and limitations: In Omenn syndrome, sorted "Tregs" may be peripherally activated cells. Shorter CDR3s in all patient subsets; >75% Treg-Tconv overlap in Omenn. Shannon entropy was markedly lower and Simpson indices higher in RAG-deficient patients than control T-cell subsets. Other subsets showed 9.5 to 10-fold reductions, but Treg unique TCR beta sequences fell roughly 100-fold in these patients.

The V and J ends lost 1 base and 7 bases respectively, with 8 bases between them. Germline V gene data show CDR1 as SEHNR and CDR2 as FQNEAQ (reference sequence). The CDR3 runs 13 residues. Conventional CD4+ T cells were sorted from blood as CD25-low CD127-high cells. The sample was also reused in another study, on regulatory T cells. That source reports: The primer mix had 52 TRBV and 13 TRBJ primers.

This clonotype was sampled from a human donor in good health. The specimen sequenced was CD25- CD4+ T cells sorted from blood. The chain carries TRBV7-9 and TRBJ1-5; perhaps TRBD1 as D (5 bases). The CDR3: CASSLGGDQPQHF. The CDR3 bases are TGTGCCAGCAGCTTAGGGGGGGACCAGCCCCAGCATTTT.